The clone carrying this T cell receptor beta chain appeared a few times. Its specificity is unknown. The CDR3 spans 14 residues. Germline V CDR1 and CDR2: LNHDA, SQIVND (reference sequence). With 8 bases clipped from V and 7 bases from J, the junction kept 8 bases outside the gene matches. Expressed TCRB transcripts got sequenced, as all isolated RNA was reverse transcribed. Sequencing used immunoSEQ multiplex PCR; TCRdb keeps in-frame clones, though not all of them. The data contain approximately 360,000 clones, roughly 12% of them seen just once; the ten biggest clones take up 0.0095% to 0.011%. This record comes from a study of beta chain features in type 1 diabetes. General observations from the study: It was among patients, rather than healthy donors, that naive, central memory and Treg TCRB repertoires appeared more similar. HLA influence on TCRB rearrangement stayed unresolved here. Type 1 diabetes patients had moderately but significantly shorter TCRB CDR3s in all four CD4+ subsets. More deletions and fewer insertions at VDJ junctions were seen in type 1 diabetes patients.

The source is a young woman with type 1 diabetes. The sample taken for sequencing was naive CD4+ T cells from blood. V gene TRBV19 combines with J gene TRBJ1-6, with 7 nucleotides matching TRBD1. CDR3 region: CASATGMGNSPLHF. CDR3 bases: TGTGCCAGTGCGACAGGGATGGGGAATTCACCCCTCCACTTT.